The clone carrying this T cell receptor beta chain was observed a few times. Its antigen remains unidentified. These data are taken from a study of response to subunit inactivated influenza vaccine. Study results and limitations: That few new T cells are recruited by each seasonal influenza vaccination was the authors' suggestion.

With V trimmed by 7 bases and J by 7 bases, 11 bases remained unmatched. The germline V gene has CDR1 MDHEN and CDR2 SYDVKM. This CDR3 has 14 amino acids. TCRdb used MiXCR to reprocess the RT-PCR reads, holding one entry per CDR3 protein. Of about 480,000 distinct CDR3 sequences in the sample, 25% were seen once. Sequences were derived from CD4+ T cells sorted from PBMCs, sampled around 5 days after vaccination. This receptor was taken from a man aged 45 to 65 who received an inactivated influenza vaccine. The chain carries TRBV28 and TRBJ2-7; TRBD1 matches at 9 bases. CDR3 region: CASNPGTGWYEQYF. The CDR3 bases are TGTGCCAGCAACCCCGGGACAGGGTGGTATGAGCAGTACTTC.